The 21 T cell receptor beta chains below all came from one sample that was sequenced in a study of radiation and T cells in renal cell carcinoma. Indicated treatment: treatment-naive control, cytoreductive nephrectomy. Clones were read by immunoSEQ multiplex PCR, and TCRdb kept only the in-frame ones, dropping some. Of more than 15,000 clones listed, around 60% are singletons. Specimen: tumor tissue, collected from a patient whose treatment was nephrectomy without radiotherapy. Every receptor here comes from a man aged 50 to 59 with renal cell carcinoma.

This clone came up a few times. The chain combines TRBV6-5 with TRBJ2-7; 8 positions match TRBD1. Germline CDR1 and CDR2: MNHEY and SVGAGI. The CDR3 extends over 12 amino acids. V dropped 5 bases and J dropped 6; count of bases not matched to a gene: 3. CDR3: CASSPTGVEQYF. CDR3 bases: TGTGCCAGCAGTCCGACAGGGGTCGAGCAGTACTTC.

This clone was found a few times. CDR3 bases: TGTGCCAGCAGCTTAGGGGGGCTAGCGGGAGACTCAGATACGCAGTATTTT. This encodes CASSLGGLAGDSDTQYF. The chain employs TRBV11-2 and TRBJ2-3, with TRBD2 identical over 10 bases. CDR3 length equals 17 residues. Germline V gene data show CDR1 as SGHAT and CDR2 as FQNNGV. J lost 4 bases, V lost 1 base, and 8 bases had no gene match.

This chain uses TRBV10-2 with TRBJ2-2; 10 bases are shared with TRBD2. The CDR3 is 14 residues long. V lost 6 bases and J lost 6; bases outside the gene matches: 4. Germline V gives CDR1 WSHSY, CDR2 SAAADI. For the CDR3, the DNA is TGCGCCAGCAGCCCCGGGACTAGCGCCGGGGAGCTGTTTTTT. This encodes CASSPGTSAGELFF.

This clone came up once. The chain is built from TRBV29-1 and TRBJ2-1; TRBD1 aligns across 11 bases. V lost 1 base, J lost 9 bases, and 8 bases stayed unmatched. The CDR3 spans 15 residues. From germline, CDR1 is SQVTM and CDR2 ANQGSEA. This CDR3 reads CSVEVPDRGRLEQFF. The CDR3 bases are TGCAGCGTTGAAGTCCCGGACAGGGGGCGTCTTGAGCAGTTCTTC.

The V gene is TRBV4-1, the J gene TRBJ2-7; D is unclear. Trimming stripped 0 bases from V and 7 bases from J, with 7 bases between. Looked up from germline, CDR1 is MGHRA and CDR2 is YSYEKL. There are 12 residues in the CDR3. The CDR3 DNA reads TGCGCCAGCAGCCAAGATTCCCGTGAGCAGTACTTC. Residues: CASSQDSREQYF.

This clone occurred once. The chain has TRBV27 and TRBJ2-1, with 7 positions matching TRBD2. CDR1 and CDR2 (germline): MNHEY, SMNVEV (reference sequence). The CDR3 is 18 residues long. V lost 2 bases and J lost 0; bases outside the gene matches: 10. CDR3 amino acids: CASSLRLIAGNSYNEQFF. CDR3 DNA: TGTGCCAGCAGTTTAAGGTTAATAGCGGGTAACTCCTACAATGAGCAGTTCTTC.

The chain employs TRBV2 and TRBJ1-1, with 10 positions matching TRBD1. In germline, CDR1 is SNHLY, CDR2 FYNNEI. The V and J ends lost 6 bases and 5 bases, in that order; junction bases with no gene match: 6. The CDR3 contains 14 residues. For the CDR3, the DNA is TGTGCCAGCAGGAAGGACAGGGGGGGGACTGAAGCTTTCTTT. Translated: CASRKDRGGTEAFF.

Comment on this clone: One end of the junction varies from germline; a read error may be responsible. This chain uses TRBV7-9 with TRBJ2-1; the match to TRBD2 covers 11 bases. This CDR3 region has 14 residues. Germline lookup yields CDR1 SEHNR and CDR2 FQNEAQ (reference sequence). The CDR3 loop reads CASSLAGGINEQFF. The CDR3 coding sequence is TGTGCCAGCAGCCTAGCGGGAGGTATCAATGAGCAGTTCTTC.

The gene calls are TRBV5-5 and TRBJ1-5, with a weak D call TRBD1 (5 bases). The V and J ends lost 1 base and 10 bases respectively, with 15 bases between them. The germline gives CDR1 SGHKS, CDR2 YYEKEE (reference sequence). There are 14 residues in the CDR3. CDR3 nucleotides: TGTGCCAGCAGCTTGAACTGGCAGGGAGGCCCCCAGCATTTT. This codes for CASSLNWQGGPQHF.

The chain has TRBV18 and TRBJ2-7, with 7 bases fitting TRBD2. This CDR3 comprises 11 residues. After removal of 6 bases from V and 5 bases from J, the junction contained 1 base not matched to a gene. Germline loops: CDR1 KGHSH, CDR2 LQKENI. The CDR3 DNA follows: TGTGCCAGCTCCGGACTAGACGAGCAGTACTTC. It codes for CASSGLDEQYF.

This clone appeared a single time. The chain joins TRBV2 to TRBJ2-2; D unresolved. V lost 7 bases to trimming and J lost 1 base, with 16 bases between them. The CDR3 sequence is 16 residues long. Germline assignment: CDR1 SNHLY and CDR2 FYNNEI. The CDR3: CASMRIKILNTGELFF. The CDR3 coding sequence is TGTGCCAGCATGCGAATAAAGATATTGAACACCGGGGAGCTGTTTTTT.

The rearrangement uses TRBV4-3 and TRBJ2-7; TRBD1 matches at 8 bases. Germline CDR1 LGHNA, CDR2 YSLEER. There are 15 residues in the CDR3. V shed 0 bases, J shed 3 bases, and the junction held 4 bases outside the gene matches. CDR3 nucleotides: TGCGCCAGCAGCCAAGATCGAGGGACAGGCTACGAGCAGTACTTC. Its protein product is CASSQDRGTGYEQYF.

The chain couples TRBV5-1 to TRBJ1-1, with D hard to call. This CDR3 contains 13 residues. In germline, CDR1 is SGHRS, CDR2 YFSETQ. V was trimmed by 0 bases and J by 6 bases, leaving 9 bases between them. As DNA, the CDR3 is TGCGCCAGCAGCTTGGGATGGGTCCCTGAAGCTTTCTTT. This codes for CASSLGWVPEAFF.

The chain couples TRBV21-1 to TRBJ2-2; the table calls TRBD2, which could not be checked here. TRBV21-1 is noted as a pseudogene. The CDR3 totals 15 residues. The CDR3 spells CASSSLTSFTGELFF. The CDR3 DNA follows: TGTGCCAGCAGCTCCCTTACTAGCTTCACCGGGGAGCTGTTTTTT.

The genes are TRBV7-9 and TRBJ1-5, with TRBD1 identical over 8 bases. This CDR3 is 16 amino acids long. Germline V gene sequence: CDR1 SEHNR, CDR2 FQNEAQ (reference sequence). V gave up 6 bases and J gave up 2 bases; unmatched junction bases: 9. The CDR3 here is CASSSQGEGGNQPQHF. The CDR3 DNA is TGTGCCAGCAGTTCACAGGGGGAAGGGGGCAATCAGCCCCAGCATTTT.

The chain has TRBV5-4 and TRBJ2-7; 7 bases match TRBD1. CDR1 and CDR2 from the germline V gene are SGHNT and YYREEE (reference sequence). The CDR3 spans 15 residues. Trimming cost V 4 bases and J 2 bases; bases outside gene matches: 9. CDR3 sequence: CASSPGQGDAYEQYF. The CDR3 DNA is TGTGCCAGCAGCCCGGGCCAGGGGGACGCCTACGAGCAGTACTTC.

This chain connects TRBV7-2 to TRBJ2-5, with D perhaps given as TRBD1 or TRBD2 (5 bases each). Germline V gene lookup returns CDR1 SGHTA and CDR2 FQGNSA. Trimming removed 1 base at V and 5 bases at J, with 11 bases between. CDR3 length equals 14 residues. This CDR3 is CASSLVRGRETQYF. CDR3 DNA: TGTGCCAGCAGCTTAGTAAGGGGACGGGAGACCCAGTACTTC. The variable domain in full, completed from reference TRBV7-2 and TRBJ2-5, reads GAGVSQSPSNKVTEKGKDVELRCDPISGHTALYWYRQSLGQGLEFLIYFQGNSAPDKSGLPSDRFSAERTGGSVSTLTIQRTQQEDSAVYLCASSLVRGRETQYFGPGTRLLVL.

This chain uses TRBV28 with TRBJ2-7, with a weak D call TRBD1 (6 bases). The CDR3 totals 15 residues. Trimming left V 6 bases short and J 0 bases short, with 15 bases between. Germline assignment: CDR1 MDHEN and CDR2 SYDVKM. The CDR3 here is CASRIYDRPSYEQYF. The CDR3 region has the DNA TGTGCCAGCAGGATTTACGACAGGCCCTCCTACGAGCAGTACTTC. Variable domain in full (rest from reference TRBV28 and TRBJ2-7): DVKVTQSSRYLVKRTGEKVFLECVQDMDHENMFWYRQDPGLGLRLIYFSYDVKMKEKGDIPEGYSVSREKKERFSLILESASTNQTSMYLCASRIYDRPSYEQYFGPGTRLTVT.

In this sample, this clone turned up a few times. CDR3 sequence reads: CASSDYLSRSYNEQFF. The CDR3 nucleotides read TGTGCCAGCAGTGACTACCTAAGCAGGTCCTACAATGAGCAGTTCTTC. The chain combines TRBV6-4 with TRBJ2-1; D unresolved. The CDR3 contains 16 residues. Trimming shortened V by 1 base and J by 1 base, and 11 bases separated the two germline ends. Looked up from germline, CDR1 is MRHNA and CDR2 is SNTAGT.

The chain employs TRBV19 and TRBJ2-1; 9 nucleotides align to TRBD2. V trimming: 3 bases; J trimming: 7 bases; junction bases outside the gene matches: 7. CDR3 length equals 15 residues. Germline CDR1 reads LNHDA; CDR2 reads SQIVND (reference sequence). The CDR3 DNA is TGTGCCAGTAGTATTAGCGCGGGAGGGCCGAATGAGCAGTTCTTC. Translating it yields CASSISAGGPNEQFF.

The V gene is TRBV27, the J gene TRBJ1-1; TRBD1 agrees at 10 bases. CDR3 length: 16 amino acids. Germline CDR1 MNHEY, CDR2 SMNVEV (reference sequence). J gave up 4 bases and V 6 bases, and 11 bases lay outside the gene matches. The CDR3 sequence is CASSISTGGPFTEAFF. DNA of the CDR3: TGTGCCAGCAGCATTTCGACAGGGGGCCCTTTCACTGAAGCTTTCTTT.